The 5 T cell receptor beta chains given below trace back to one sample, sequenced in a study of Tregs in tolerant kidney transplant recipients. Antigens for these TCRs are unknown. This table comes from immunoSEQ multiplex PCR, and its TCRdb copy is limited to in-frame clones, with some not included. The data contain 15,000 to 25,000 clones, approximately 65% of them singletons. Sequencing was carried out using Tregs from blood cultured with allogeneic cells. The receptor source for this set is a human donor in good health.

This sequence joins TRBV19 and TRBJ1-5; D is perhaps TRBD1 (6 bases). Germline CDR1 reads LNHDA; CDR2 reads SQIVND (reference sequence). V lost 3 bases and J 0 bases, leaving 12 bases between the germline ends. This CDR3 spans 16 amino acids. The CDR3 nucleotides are TGTGCCAGTAGTATCAGGGGTACGAATAGCAATCAGCCCCAGCATTTT. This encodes CASSIRGTNSNQPQHF.

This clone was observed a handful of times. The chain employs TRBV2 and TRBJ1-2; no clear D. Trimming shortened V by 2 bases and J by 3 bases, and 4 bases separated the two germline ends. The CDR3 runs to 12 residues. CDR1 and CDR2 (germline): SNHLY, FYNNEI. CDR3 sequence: CASSEMDYGYTF. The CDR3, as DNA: TGTGCCAGCAGTGAAATGGACTATGGCTACACCTTC.

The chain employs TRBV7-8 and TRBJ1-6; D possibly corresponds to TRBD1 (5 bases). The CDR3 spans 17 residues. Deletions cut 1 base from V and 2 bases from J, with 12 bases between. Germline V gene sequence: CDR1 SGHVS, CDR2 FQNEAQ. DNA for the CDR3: TGTGCCAGCAGCTTAGTACCGGGGCCCACCTATAATTCACCCCTCCACTTT. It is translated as CASSLVPGPTYNSPLHF.

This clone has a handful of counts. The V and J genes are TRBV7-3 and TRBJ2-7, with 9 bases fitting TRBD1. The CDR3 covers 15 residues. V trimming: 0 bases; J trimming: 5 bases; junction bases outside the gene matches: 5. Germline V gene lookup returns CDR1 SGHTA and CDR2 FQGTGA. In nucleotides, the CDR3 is TGTGCCAGCAGCTTAACGGGGACAGGGTTTCACGAGCAGTACTTC. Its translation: CASSLTGTGFHEQYF. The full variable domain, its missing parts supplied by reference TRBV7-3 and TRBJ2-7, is GAGVSQTPSNKVTEKGKYVELRCDPISGHTALYWYRQSLGQGPEFLIYFQGTGAADDSGLPNDRFFAVRPEGSVSTLKIQRTERGDSAVYLCASSLTGTGFHEQYFGPGTRLTVT.

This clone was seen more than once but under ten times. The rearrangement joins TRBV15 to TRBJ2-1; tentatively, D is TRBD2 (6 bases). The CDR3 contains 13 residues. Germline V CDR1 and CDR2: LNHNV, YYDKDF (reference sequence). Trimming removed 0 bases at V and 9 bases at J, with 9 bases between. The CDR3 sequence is CATSREGRFEQFF. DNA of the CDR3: TGTGCCACCAGCAGAGAAGGGAGGTTTGAGCAGTTCTTC.